The 28 T cell receptor beta chains in this list originate from one sample, sequenced in a study of shared clonotypes between healthy human individuals. Using immunoSEQ multiplex PCR, the repertoire was profiled, and TCRdb retains in-frame clones only, with some absent. The data hold around 2.5 million clones, with roughly 93% observed a single time. Input material: naive CD4+ T cells from PBMCs. As for subset: CD45RA+ positively selected. These TCRs come from a man aged 18 to 30 in good health. Some clones in this sample may be carry-over from other donors' samples.

The chain uses TRBV7-2 and TRBJ2-7; possible D gene TRBD1, 6 bases. There are 15 residues in the CDR3. Germline V lookup: CDR1 SGHTA, CDR2 FQGNSA. V was pared by 3 bases and J by 3 bases, with 15 bases between. The CDR3 is CASSFFGNRDYEQYF. CDR3 bases: TGTGCCAGCAGCTTTTTTGGAAACAGGGACTACGAGCAGTACTTC. Drawing the rest from reference TRBV7-2 and TRBJ2-7, the complete variable domain is GAGVSQSPSNKVTEKGKDVELRCDPISGHTALYWYRQSLGQGLEFLIYFQGNSAPDKSGLPSDRFSAERTGGSVSTLTIQRTQQEDSAVYLCASSFFGNRDYEQYFGPGTRLTVT.

The V gene is TRBV15, the J gene TRBJ2-1; 9 bases are shared with TRBD2. This CDR3 is 19 amino acids long. The germline V gene has CDR1 LNHNV and CDR2 YYDKDF (reference sequence). V was clipped by 5 bases and J by 0 bases; unmatched bases: 14. CDR3 in DNA: TGTGCCACCAGCCCTCGGGTTGGCCTAGCGGGAAACTCCTACAATGAGCAGTTCTTC. This gives the protein CATSPRVGLAGNSYNEQFF.

The genes are TRBV11-2 and TRBJ2-2; maybe TRBD1 (5 bases). Germline lookup yields CDR1 SGHAT and CDR2 FQNNGV. V was trimmed by 1 base and J by 7 bases, leaving 10 bases between them. The CDR3 is made up of 14 amino acids. CDR3 in DNA: TGTGCCAGCAGCTTAGGGGGCCCCGGCGGGGAGCTGTTTTTT. Translated, it gives CASSLGGPGGELFF.

V usage is TRBV19 and J usage is TRBJ2-5, with D maybe TRBD2 (6 bases). Trimming took off 4 bases at V and 7 bases at J, with 16 bases between the two ends. This CDR3 comprises 14 residues. Germline loops: CDR1 LNHDA, CDR2 SQIVND (reference sequence). The CDR3 bases are TGTGCCAGTAGTACCGTGACTAGTTTGGGGACCCAGTACTTC. Protein product: CASSTVTSLGTQYF. Full variable domain (outside the CDR3, taken from reference TRBV19 and TRBJ2-5): DGGITQSPKYLFRKEGQNVTLSCEQNLNHDAMYWYRQDPGQGLRLIYYSQIVNDFQKGDIAEGYSVSREKKESFPLTVTSAQKNPTAFYLCASSTVTSLGTQYFGPGTRLLVL.

The chain employs TRBV7-2 and TRBJ2-1; 7 bases line up with TRBD2. This CDR3 spans 19 amino acids. V shed 4 bases, J shed 4 bases, and the junction held 19 bases outside the gene matches. CDR1 is SGHTA, CDR2 FQGNSA, per germline. The CDR3: CASSSRGVRELALYNEQFF. CDR3 in DNA: TGTGCCAGCAGCTCCCGTGGAGTGCGGGAGCTGGCTTTGTACAATGAGCAGTTCTTC.

V is TRBV15 and J is TRBJ2-1; 9 bases are a match to TRBD1. Looked up from germline, CDR1 is LNHNV and CDR2 is YYDKDF (reference sequence). V lost 2 bases, J lost 6 bases, and 2 bases stayed unmatched. This CDR3 contains 14 residues. The CDR3 is CATSRRQGGNEQFF. CDR3 bases: TGTGCCACCAGCAGAAGACAGGGGGGCAATGAGCAGTTCTTC. Based on the CDR3 plus reference TRBV15 and TRBJ2-1, the full variable domain is DAMVIQNPRYQVTQFGKPVTLSCSQTLNHNVMYWYQQKSSQAPKLLFHYYDKDFNNEADTPDNFQSRRPNTSFCFLDIRSPGLGDTAMYLCATSRRQGGNEQFFGPGTRLTVL.

The chain employs TRBV5-1 and TRBJ1-4; D gene unclear. Trimming stripped 0 bases from V and 0 bases from J, with 12 bases between. CDR3 length: 17 residues. Germline assignment: CDR1 SGHRS and CDR2 YFSETQ. In nucleotides, the CDR3 is TGCGCCAGCAGCTTGGCGGGGATTCTAGCAACTAATGAAAAACTGTTTTTT. Translated, it gives CASSLAGILATNEKLFF.

This clone occurred once. The sample has other DNA sequences that encode this CDR3 too. This chain uses TRBV27 with TRBJ2-7; D call uncertain. There are 11 residues in the CDR3. Per the germline V gene, CDR1 is MNHEY and CDR2 is SMNVEV (reference sequence). Trimming stripped 6 bases from V and 4 bases from J, with 7 bases between. The CDR3 DNA sequence: TGTGCCAGCAGGAGACTTTACGAGCAGTACTTC. Translation gives CASRRLYEQYF.

For this clone: Other DNA sequences in this specimen translate into the identical CDR3. J is TRBJ2-7 and V is TRBV5-1; TRBD2 agrees at 7 bases. Trimming took 3 bases from V and 2 from J; bases not matched to a gene: 5. CDR3 length: 14 residues. In germline, CDR1 is SGHRS, CDR2 YFSETQ. CDR3: CASSSGGSAYEQYF. The CDR3 DNA reads as TGCGCCAGCAGCTCGGGGGGTAGCGCCTACGAGCAGTACTTC.

The chain joins TRBV19 to TRBJ2-2, with 9 bases that match TRBD1. The CDR3 is 15 residues long. The junction had 6 bases not matched to a gene; V was cut back by 6 bases and J by 4 bases. Germline values: CDR1 LNHDA, CDR2 SQIVND (reference sequence). This CDR3 reads CASRLQGAGTGELFF. The CDR3 nucleotides are TGTGCCAGTAGACTACAGGGGGCGGGCACCGGGGAGCTGTTTTTT.

The V gene is TRBV2, the J gene TRBJ2-4; no clear D gene. The CDR3 sequence is 11 residues long. V shed 1 base and J shed 13 bases, with 8 bases lying between them. Germline loops: CDR1 SNHLY, CDR2 FYNNEI. DNA for the CDR3: TGTGCCAGCAGTGAAGTCTCATCGCAGTACTTC. Its translation is CASSEVSSQYF.

The chain joins TRBV7-6 to TRBJ2-7, with a tentative D call TRBD2 (5 bases). From germline, CDR1 is SGHVS and CDR2 FNYEAQ. This CDR3 has 15 residues. With 5 bases removed from V and 1 base from J, the gap between germline ends came to 15 bases. The CDR3 loop is CASSPDSEFSYEQYF. In DNA, the CDR3 is TGTGCCAGCAGCCCCGATAGCGAGTTTTCCTACGAGCAGTACTTC.

The chain couples TRBV10-2 to TRBJ2-7; 12 nucleotides line up with TRBD2. The germline V gene encodes CDR1 WSHSY and CDR2 SAAADI. The V and J ends lost 3 bases and 2 bases, in that order; junction bases with no gene match: 5. The CDR3 contains 16 residues. CDR3 in amino acids: CASSDPWTSGTYEQYF. The CDR3 nucleotides are TGCGCCAGCAGTGACCCCTGGACTAGCGGGACCTACGAGCAGTACTTC.

The chain recombines TRBV28 with TRBJ1-3, with D tentatively TRBD1 (6 bases). With 3 bases removed from V and 8 bases from J, the gap between germline ends came to 11 bases. CDR3 length: 13 amino acids. In germline, CDR1 is MDHEN, CDR2 SYDVKM. The CDR3 sequence is CASSLGGQDTIYF. The CDR3 DNA reads TGTGCCAGCAGTTTGGGGGGGCAGGACACCATATATTTT.

The chain uses TRBV29-1 and TRBJ2-7; 10 bases map to TRBD2. Germline V CDR1 and CDR2: SQVTM, ANQGSEA. With V trimmed by 7 bases and J by 7 bases, 13 bases remained unmatched. This CDR3 is built from 14 residues. In nucleotides, the CDR3 is TGCAGCGCCTCTAGCGGGAGCCCCTTTGGGGAGCAGTACTTC. Translation: CSASSGSPFGEQYF.

V and J are TRBV5-1 and TRBJ2-1; 8 bases line up with TRBD2. The length of the CDR3 is 15 residues. Germline CDR1 is SGHRS and CDR2 is YFSETQ. V was pared by 4 bases and J by 7 bases, with 10 bases of the junction left unmatched. The CDR3 region is CASSHSGSTGNEQFF. The DNA of the CDR3 is TGCGCCAGCAGCCACAGCGGGAGTACTGGGAATGAGCAGTTCTTC.

The rearrangement uses TRBV30 and TRBJ2-5; 9 positions agree with TRBD1. The CDR3 covers 13 residues. Germline assignment: CDR1 GTSNPN and CDR2 SVGIG (reference sequence). V shed 2 bases, J shed 4 bases, and the junction held 2 bases outside the gene matches. The CDR3 DNA follows: TGTGCCTGGAGTTCGGACAGGGGAGAGACCCAGTACTTC. It encodes CAWSSDRGETQYF.

The gene calls are TRBV5-1 and TRBJ2-3; D might be TRBD2 (5 bases). This CDR3 is built from 15 residues. The germline gives CDR1 SGHRS, CDR2 YFSETQ. V lost 4 bases to trimming and J lost 1 base, with 13 bases between them. The CDR3 nucleotides are TGCGCCAGCAGCCGTGAGGACTTCGGCACAGATACGCAGTATTTT. Protein: CASSREDFGTDTQYF.

This clone was recorded only once. The chain couples TRBV7-8 to TRBJ2-3, with unresolved D. CDR1 SGHVS and CDR2 FQNEAQ come from the germline V gene. The germline V and J ends were trimmed by 4 bases and 5 bases, with 7 bases remaining between them. CDR3 length: 12 residues. The CDR3 region is CASSSYRDTQYF. CDR3 DNA: TGTGCCAGCAGCTCCTACAGAGATACGCAGTATTTT. Supplemented by reference TRBV7-8 and TRBJ2-3, the full variable domain reads GAGVSQSPRYKVAKRGQDVALRCDPISGHVSLFWYQQALGQGPEFLTYFQNEAQLDKSGLPSDRFFAERPEGSVSTLKIQRTQQEDSAVYLCASSSYRDTQYFGPGTRLTVL.

This chain uses TRBV7-9 with TRBJ1-5; D unclear. Germline V CDR1 and CDR2: SEHNR, FQNEAQ (reference sequence). The V end lost 0 bases, the J end lost 3 bases, and 3 bases lay between the germline ends. The CDR3 covers 13 residues. The DNA for the CDR3 is TGTGCCAGCAGCTTAGCAGCCAATCAGCCCCAGCATTTT. Amino acids: CASSLAANQPQHF.

The table lists this clone with a count of one. The rearrangement links TRBV28 to TRBJ1-3; 12 positions agree with TRBD1. The CDR3 has 17 residues. Per germline, CDR1 MDHEN and CDR2 SYDVKM. J lost 4 bases, V lost 4 bases, and 8 bases had no gene match. CDR3 coding DNA: TGTGCCAGCAGTTCTTATCTCGGGACAGGGGGCGGAAACACCATATATTTT. The encoded protein is CASSSYLGTGGGNTIYF.

As to this clone: An end of the junction does not agree with germline; a read error may underlie this. This chain uses TRBV28 with TRBJ2-4, with a possible D match to TRBD2 (6 bases). The CDR3 is 17 amino acids. Germline lookup yields CDR1 MDHEN and CDR2 SYDVKM. The CDR3, as DNA: TGTGCCAGCAGTTCCCTCCGGGGAGGAGAAAATAAAACATTTCCCCACTTC. Amino acid sequence: CASSSLRGGENKTFPHF.

V is TRBV5-1 and J is TRBJ2-1; no clear D. The CDR3 is made up of 14 amino acids. Between the trimmed V and J ends, which lost 1 base and 9 bases, there was a span of 14 bases. CDR1 and CDR2 from the germline V gene are SGHRS and YFSETQ. The CDR3 loop reads CASSLMGLAGEQFF. The CDR3 bases are TGCGCCAGCAGCTTGATGGGGTTGGCCGGTGAGCAGTTCTTC.

The rearrangement links TRBV5-4 to TRBJ1-2; no definite D call. V was clipped by 1 base and J by 3 bases, with 7 bases between them. Germline-derived CDR1 and CDR2 are SGHNT and YYREEE (reference sequence). The length of the CDR3 is 13 residues. CDR3 in DNA: TGTGCCAGCAGCTTGTCGCAGTACTATGGCTACACCTTC. It translates to CASSLSQYYGYTF.

The chain is built from TRBV7-9 and TRBJ2-7; D is perhaps TRBD1 or TRBD2 (5 bases each). The germline gives CDR1 SEHNR, CDR2 FQNEAQ (reference sequence). V was shortened by 1 base and J by 4 bases, with 11 bases between the two germline ends. The length of the CDR3 is 14 residues. CDR3 sequence (DNA): TGTGCCAGCAGCTTAGACGGGGCAATTTACGAGCAGTACTTC. It is translated as CASSLDGAIYEQYF.

Turning to this clone: Other DNA sequences of this sample code for an identical CDR3. The gene calls are TRBV18 and TRBJ2-7; D not resolved. Per germline, CDR1 KGHSH and CDR2 LQKENI. The V and J ends lost 3 bases and 2 bases respectively, with 11 bases between them. The CDR3 loop spans 14 amino acids. CDR3 DNA sequence: TGTGCCAGCTCACCGCGGACGGGTGCCTACGAGCAGTACTTC. As protein: CASSPRTGAYEQYF.

The count of this clone is one. Here the CDR3 DNA reads TGTGCCAGCAGTTTATCACCGGGGACAGTTAACATTCAGTACTTC. Translating gives CASSLSPGTVNIQYF. The chain couples TRBV27 to TRBJ2-4; 7 positions match TRBD1. This CDR3 has 15 residues. The trim removed 0 bases at V and 7 bases at J, leaving 6 bases unmatched. Germline CDR1 reads MNHEY; CDR2 reads SMNVEV (reference sequence).

V and J are TRBV10-3 and TRBJ2-2, with D tentatively TRBD2 (5 bases). The V gene's germline CDR1 is ENHRY and CDR2 SYGVKD. Trimming took off 7 bases at V and 0 bases at J, with 15 bases between the two ends. The length of the CDR3 is 16 residues. CDR3 loop: CAIKPQRGSNTGELFF. For the CDR3, the DNA is TGTGCCATCAAACCTCAACGGGGTTCGAACACCGGGGAGCTGTTTTTT.